Given below is one TCR beta chain in context. The source of the sample is a study of blood T cell repertoires in COVID-19. On the study more broadly: Italy, Spain and the United States were the sources of the convalescent and acute COVID-19 samples. Sources were T cells, B-cell-depleted T cells, or PBMCs; the material itself was cDNA or gDNA.

CDR3 size: 13 residues. Trimming pared 3 bases from V and 5 bases from J, leaving 10 bases between. In germline, CDR1 is LGHDT, CDR2 YNNKEL (reference sequence). In the source study's methods: Cell counts per sample came from amplifying reference gene primers. TCRdb's copy holds only in-frame clones and misses some; the assay was immunoSEQ multiplex PCR. The DNA was the basis for D and trimming; V, J and clone size are from that table. The sample consists of about 67,000 clones, approximately 88% of them appearing once. The chain recombines TRBV3-1 (or the pseudogene TRBV3-2) with TRBJ1-1, with TRBD1 as a possible D gene (5 bases). This sequence originates from a woman aged 80 or over with acute or convalescent COVID-19. The sample was peripheral blood. CDR3 sequence reads: CASSHRGGTEAFF. Written as DNA, the CDR3 is TGTGCCAGCAGCCACCGGGGGGGAACTGAAGCTTTCTTT.